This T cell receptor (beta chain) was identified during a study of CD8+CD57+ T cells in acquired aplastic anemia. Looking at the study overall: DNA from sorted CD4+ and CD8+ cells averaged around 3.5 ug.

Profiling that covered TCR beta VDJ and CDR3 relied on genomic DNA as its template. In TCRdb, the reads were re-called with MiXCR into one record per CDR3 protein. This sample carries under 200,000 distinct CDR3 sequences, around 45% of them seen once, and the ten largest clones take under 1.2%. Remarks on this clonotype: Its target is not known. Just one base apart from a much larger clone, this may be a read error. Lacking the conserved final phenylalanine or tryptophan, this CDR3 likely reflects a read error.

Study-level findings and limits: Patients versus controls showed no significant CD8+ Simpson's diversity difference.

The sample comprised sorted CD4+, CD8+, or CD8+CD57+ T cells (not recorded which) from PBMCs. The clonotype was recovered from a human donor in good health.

CDR3 DNA: TGCAGTGCTAGAAGCGCGAGGGAGCAGTACTCC. Its protein product is CSARSAREQYS. The chain links TRBV20-1 to TRBJ2-7; no clear D. Per the germline V gene, CDR1 is DFQATT and CDR2 is SNEGSKA (reference sequence). There are 11 residues in the CDR3. Trimming removed 2 bases at V and 7 bases at J, with 9 bases between.